Below, 30 T cell receptor beta chains from the same sample are listed, as sequenced in a study of blood T cell repertoires in COVID-19. Method: immunoSEQ multiplex PCR; TCRdb's copy keeps in-frame clones and lacks some. The repertoire consists of some 26,000 clones, with 60% to 75% occurring once and the leading ten covering 5% to 8%. The sample consisted of peripheral blood. These receptors all stem from a man between 50 and 59 years old with COVID-19, enrolled during active disease.

The rearrangement uses TRBV5-6 and TRBJ1-5; possible D gene TRBD1, 6 bases. Trimming removed 1 base at V and 7 bases at J, with 12 bases between. Germline V gives CDR1 SGHDT, CDR2 YYEEEE. This CDR3 region has 14 residues. For the CDR3, the DNA is TGTGCCAGCAGCTTGATGGGGGCCAAGCAGCCCCAGCATTTT. Its protein product is CASSLMGAKQPQHF.

This chain joins TRBV5-1 and TRBJ1-2, with 10 bases lining up with TRBD1. J was trimmed by 1 base and V by 4 bases; bases with no gene match: 13. CDR1 and CDR2 from the germline V gene are SGHRS and YFSETQ. The CDR3 sequence is 18 residues long. In DNA form, the CDR3 reads TGCGCCAGCAGCCCACTAGTGGGACAGGGGTTGAGTAACTATGGCTACACCTTC. Its protein is CASSPLVGQGLSNYGYTF.

This clone appeared a few times. This chain links TRBV7-3 with TRBJ2-6, with D tentatively TRBD1 (5 bases). The CDR3 has 15 amino acids. The ends were cut back, 5 bases at V and 0 bases at J, with 8 bases in the middle. CDR1 SGHTA and CDR2 FQGTGA come from the germline V gene. The CDR3 is CASSATVSGANVLTF. The CDR3 DNA reads TGTGCCAGCAGCGCGACAGTCTCTGGGGCCAACGTCCTGACTTTC.

This chain joins TRBV6-2 or TRBV6-3 and TRBJ1-2, with a possible D match to TRBD1 (5 bases). V was pared by 5 bases and J by 8 bases, with 12 bases between. CDR1 and CDR2 from the germline V gene are MNHEY and SVGEGT. CDR3 length: 12 amino acids. The CDR3 protein is CASSDRNRGYTF. The CDR3 DNA follows: TGTGCCAGCAGTGACAGAAATCGAGGCTACACCTTC.

In nucleotides, the CDR3 is TGTGCCACCAGTGATCCCGCGGGGCCCACCGGAGGCTACACCTTC. Residues: CATSDPAGPTGGYTF. The chain combines TRBV24-1 with TRBJ1-2, with D possibly being TRBD1 (5 bases). Germline V gene data show CDR1 as KGHDR and CDR2 as SFDVKD. The CDR3 consists of 15 residues. Trimming shortened V by 3 bases and J by 8 bases, and 18 bases separated the two germline ends.

The chain carries TRBV29-1 and TRBJ1-1; TRBD1 matches at 7 bases. J lost 0 bases, V lost 7 bases, and 5 bases had no gene match. CDR1 and CDR2 from the germline V gene are SQVTM and ANQGSEA. This CDR3 contains 13 residues. The CDR3 nucleotides are TGCAGCGCCAAGGGACAGATGAACACTGAAGCTTTCTTT. It codes for CSAKGQMNTEAFF.

The V call is TRBV27, the J call TRBJ2-7; TRBD1 matches 9 bases. This CDR3 is built from 15 residues. V lost 6 bases, J lost 3 bases, and 9 bases stayed unmatched. Germline loops: CDR1 MNHEY, CDR2 SMNVEV (reference sequence). CDR3 loop: CASSLRTGEFYEQYF. Here the CDR3 DNA reads TGTGCCAGCAGCCTTCGGACAGGGGAGTTCTACGAGCAGTACTTC.

The rearrangement uses TRBV4-2 and TRBJ2-3; TRBD2 agrees at 11 bases. V gave up 1 base and J gave up 2 bases; unmatched junction bases: 5. Germline V gene sequence: CDR1 LGHNA, CDR2 YNFKEQ. This CDR3 spans 17 amino acids. CDR3 sequence: CASSQAGLAGFTDTQYF. The CDR3 region has the DNA TGTGCCAGCAGCCAAGCAGGACTAGCGGGTTTCACAGATACGCAGTATTTT.

The chain uses TRBV29-1 and TRBJ2-7; D remains ambiguous. This CDR3 has 11 residues. Per germline, CDR1 SQVTM and CDR2 ANQGSEA. V lost 5 bases and J 2 bases, leaving 7 bases between the germline ends. The CDR3 DNA follows: TGCAGCGTTATCGTAGCCTACGAGCAGTACTTC. It is translated as CSVIVAYEQYF.

This clone came up a few times. The CDR3, as DNA: TGTGCCAGTAGTGTCCAGGGCCTCCTAGCGGGAGGAAACACCGGGGAGCTGTTTTTT. Protein: CASSVQGLLAGGNTGELFF. The chain links TRBV19 to TRBJ2-2; TRBD2 matches 11 bases. Germline lookup yields CDR1 LNHDA and CDR2 SQIVND (reference sequence). Unmatched junction bases numbered 13, after V lost 5 bases and J lost 2 bases. The CDR3 spans 19 residues.

V gene TRBV28 combines with J gene TRBJ1-1; D is unclear. From germline, CDR1 is MDHEN and CDR2 SYDVKM. The V and J ends lost 4 bases and 3 bases respectively, with 9 bases between them. There are 13 residues in the CDR3. The CDR3 sequence: CASSSMRYTEAFF. CDR3 nucleotide sequence: TGTGCCAGCAGTTCGATGAGGTACACTGAAGCTTTCTTT.

This clone has just one count. The CDR3 DNA is TGTGCCTGGAGGGGGACAGGGGGGAACATTCAGTACTTC. Protein product: CAWRGTGGNIQYF. The V call is TRBV30, the J call TRBJ2-4; 11 nucleotides agree with TRBD1. This CDR3 is 13 amino acids long. The trim removed 3 bases at V and 7 bases at J, leaving 2 bases unmatched. Germline V CDR1 and CDR2: GTSNPN, SVGIG (reference sequence).

The chain is built from TRBV30 and TRBJ2-7, with TRBD1 matching 7 bases. There are 14 residues in the CDR3. In germline, CDR1 is GTSNPN, CDR2 SVGIG (reference sequence). V lost 6 bases to trimming and J lost 0 bases; unmatched junction nucleotides: 8. Here the CDR3 reads CACLPGTVSYEQYF. DNA of the CDR3: TGTGCCTGTTTACCCGGGACAGTCTCCTACGAGCAGTACTTC.

The chain recombines TRBV6-1 with TRBJ1-5; D is uncertain. The germline V gene encodes CDR1 MNHNS and CDR2 SASEGT. Trimming took 3 bases from V and 1 from J, leaving 10 bases between them. The CDR3 has 15 amino acids. For the CDR3, the DNA is TGTGCCAGCAGTGAGGACTGGATAAGCAATCAGCCCCAGCATTTT. Translating it yields CASSEDWISNQPQHF.

This clone came up a few times. The CDR3, as DNA: TGCGCCAGCAGCCAAGGTGGGGGCAAGGACTATGGCTACACCTTC. Translation gives CASSQGGGKDYGYTF. The chain links TRBV4-1 to TRBJ1-2; a weak D match, TRBD1 (6 bases). Per the germline V gene, CDR1 is MGHRA and CDR2 is YSYEKL. Trimming stripped 1 base from V and 3 bases from J, with 12 bases between. This CDR3 is 15 amino acids long.

This clone was seen more than once but under ten times. The chain links TRBV5-5 to TRBJ2-7; TRBD1 matches 10 bases. The trim removed 4 bases at V and 1 base at J, leaving 14 bases unmatched. This CDR3 region has 18 residues. Germline CDR1 reads SGHKS; CDR2 reads YYEKEE (reference sequence). CDR3 sequence reads: CASSRGTGARLGSYEQYF. CDR3 DNA sequence: TGTGCCAGCAGCCGGGGGACAGGGGCCCGGCTCGGGTCCTACGAGCAGTACTTC.

The V and J genes are TRBV6-1 and TRBJ1-1; D is perhaps TRBD1 (6 bases). The CDR3 consists of 15 residues. Germline V lookup: CDR1 MNHNS, CDR2 SASEGT. V lost 3 bases and J lost 4, with 15 bases in between. The CDR3 nucleotides read TGTGCCAGCAGTGACGAGGGGAGAGGGGGCACTGAAGCTTTCTTT. It codes for CASSDEGRGGTEAFF.

This clone has more than one count but fewer than ten. The V call is TRBV4-1, the J call TRBJ1-3, with D possibly TRBD1 on 5 matching bases. The CDR3 loop spans 17 amino acids. The ends were cut back, 6 bases at V and 2 bases at J, with 20 bases in the middle. The germline V gene has CDR1 MGHRA and CDR2 YSYEKL. Written as DNA, the CDR3 is TGCGCCAGCAGACGGACCCCCGGCCAAGGGGCTGGAAACACCATATATTTT. Translated: CASRRTPGQGAGNTIYF.

The chain carries TRBV7-9 and TRBJ1-6; D not certain. The germline V and J ends were trimmed by 1 base and 7 bases, with 14 bases remaining between them. The germline gives CDR1 SEHNR, CDR2 FQNEAQ (reference sequence). This CDR3 is built from 16 residues. CDR3: CASSLGGGTGNSPLHF. The CDR3 bases are TGTGCCAGCAGCTTAGGCGGTGGAACTGGGAATTCACCCCTCCACTTT. The full variable domain, with the rest looked up from reference TRBV7-9 and TRBJ1-6, is DTGVSQNPRHKITKRGQNVTFRCDPISEHNRLYWYRQTLGQGPEFLTYFQNEAQLEKSRLLSDRFSAERPKGSFSTLEIQRTEQGDSAMYLCASSLGGGTGNSPLHFGNGTRLTVT.

This chain's CDR3 is CASSPPRERSGGRGTGELFF. The CDR3 DNA reads TGTGCCAGCAGCCCACCGAGGGAGCGGAGCGGGGGGAGGGGCACCGGGGAGCTGTTTTTT. The J gene is TRBJ2-2, the V gene TRBV3-1 (or the pseudogene TRBV3-2), with 9 bases lining up with TRBD2. Germline lookup yields CDR1 LGHDT and CDR2 YNNKEL (reference sequence). CDR3 length: 20 amino acids. Trimming cost V 4 bases and J 4 bases; bases outside gene matches: 19.

This chain connects TRBV5-1 to TRBJ1-6; no reliable D call. Germline V lookup: CDR1 SGHRS, CDR2 YFSETQ. The V gene lost 0 bases and the J gene lost 7 bases, with 8 bases spanning the gap. The length of the CDR3 is 14 residues. In DNA, the CDR3 is TGCGCCAGCAGCTTGGGAGGTCAGAATTCACCCCTCCACTTT. Amino acid sequence: CASSLGGQNSPLHF. Full variable domain (remainder filled in from reference TRBV5-1 and TRBJ1-6): KAGVTQTPRYLIKTRGQQVTLSCSPISGHRSVSWYQQTPGQGLQFLFEYFSETQRNKGNFPGRFSGRQFSNSRSEMNVSTLELGDSALYLCASSLGGQNSPLHFGNGTRLTVT.

This chain connects TRBV2 to TRBJ1-2, with D possibly being TRBD1 (6 bases). Germline values: CDR1 SNHLY, CDR2 FYNNEI. The CDR3 spans 14 residues. V was shortened by 7 bases and J by 4 bases, with 16 bases between the two germline ends. In DNA form, the CDR3 reads TGTGCCAGCAAAGGGGGTACCCTGCTCTATGGCTACACCTTC. This encodes CASKGGTLLYGYTF. Looking up the rest from reference TRBV2 and TRBJ1-2 gives the full variable domain: EPEVTQTPSHQVTQMGQEVILRCVPISNHLYFYWYRQILGQKVEFLVSFYNNEISEKSEIFDDQFSVERPDGSNFTLKIRSTKLEDSAMYFCASKGGTLLYGYTFGSGTRLTVV.

This clone counts as medium-sized. V usage is TRBV19 and J usage is TRBJ1-5; 9 bases agree with TRBD1. The ends lost 9 bases at V and 6 bases at J; junction bases unmatched: 9. The CDR3 covers 14 residues. The germline V gene encodes CDR1 LNHDA and CDR2 SQIVND (reference sequence). The DNA for the CDR3 is TGTGCCAGCACGGGACAGGGAGGGGCTCAGCCCCAGCATTTT. Translation gives CASTGQGGAQPQHF.

The rearrangement joins TRBV19 to TRBJ2-2; 10 positions match TRBD2. The CDR3 extends over 19 amino acids. With V trimmed by 4 bases and J by 0 bases, 11 bases remained unmatched. Germline values: CDR1 LNHDA, CDR2 SQIVND (reference sequence). The CDR3 coding sequence is TGTGCCAGTAGTACGACACCGCAAGCGGGAGGGGCGAACACCGGGGAGCTGTTTTTT. Translated, it gives CASSTTPQAGGANTGELFF.

The chain is built from TRBV29-1 and TRBJ2-7, with a possible D match to TRBD2 (6 bases). V was pared by 1 base and J by 0 bases, with 10 bases between. CDR1 and CDR2 from the germline V gene are SQVTM and ANQGSEA. The CDR3 is 14 residues long. The DNA for the CDR3 is TGCAGCGTTGAAGGGGGGGACGCCTCCTACGAGCAGTACTTC. Encoded protein: CSVEGGDASYEQYF.

This rearrangement joins TRBV5-1 to TRBJ1-2; D might be TRBD1 (5 bases). The ends were cut back, 0 bases at V and 7 bases at J, with 13 bases in the middle. The CDR3 has 14 amino acids. The germline V gene encodes CDR1 SGHRS and CDR2 YFSETQ. As DNA, the CDR3 is TGCGCCAGCAGCTTGGGGACACCCTCCCTTGGCTACACCTTC. Amino acids: CASSLGTPSLGYTF. Using reference TRBV5-1 and TRBJ1-2 for the parts outside the CDR3, the full variable domain is KAGVTQTPRYLIKTRGQQVTLSCSPISGHRSVSWYQQTPGQGLQFLFEYFSETQRNKGNFPGRFSGRQFSNSRSEMNVSTLELGDSALYLCASSLGTPSLGYTFGSGTRLTVV.

The chain has TRBV7-2 and TRBJ1-5, with D perhaps matching TRBD1 (6 bases). Germline values: CDR1 SGHTA, CDR2 FQGNSA. Trimming cost V 5 bases and J 7 bases, with 15 bases left between them. The CDR3 length is 14 residues. CDR3 coding DNA: TGTGCCAGCAGCCGGCCAGGGGCTGAACAGCCCCAGCATTTT. Its protein is CASSRPGAEQPQHF.

The gene calls are TRBV14 and TRBJ1-5, with 7 positions matching TRBD1. Unmatched junction bases numbered 1, after V lost 1 base and J lost 1 base. This CDR3 is built from 15 residues. Germline lookup yields CDR1 SGHDN and CDR2 FVKESK. CDR3 region: CASSQGGGSNQPQHF. CDR3 sequence (DNA): TGTGCCAGCAGCCAAGGAGGGGGCAGCAATCAGCCCCAGCATTTT. The full variable domain, with the rest looked up from reference TRBV14 and TRBJ1-5, is EAGVTQFPSHSVIEKGQTVTLRCDPISGHDNLYWYRRVMGKEIKFLLHFVKESKQDESGMPNNRFLAERTGGTYSTLKVQPAELEDSGVYFCASSQGGGSNQPQHFGDGTRLSIL.

This clone was picked up a small number of times. The chain is built from TRBV15 and TRBJ2-1; 7 bases match TRBD1. Trimming at V came to 0 bases and at J to 0 bases, leaving 8 bases not matched to a gene. The CDR3 length is 18 residues. Germline-derived CDR1 and CDR2 are LNHNV and YYDKDF (reference sequence). CDR3 sequence reads: CATSRESGQWSSYNEQFF. In DNA form, the CDR3 reads TGTGCCACCAGCAGAGAGTCGGGACAGTGGAGCTCCTACAATGAGCAGTTCTTC.

This clone occurred a few times. The chain has TRBV29-1 and TRBJ2-3; 10 nucleotides match TRBD2. The V gene end was trimmed by 4 bases and the J gene end by 4 bases; junction bases not matched to a gene: 8. This CDR3 has 15 residues. Germline V gene lookup returns CDR1 SQVTM and CDR2 ANQGSEA. As DNA, the CDR3 is TGCAGCGTTGCGCCAAGCGGGAGGGCCTCAGATACGCAGTATTTT. This sequence encodes CSVAPSGRASDTQYF.